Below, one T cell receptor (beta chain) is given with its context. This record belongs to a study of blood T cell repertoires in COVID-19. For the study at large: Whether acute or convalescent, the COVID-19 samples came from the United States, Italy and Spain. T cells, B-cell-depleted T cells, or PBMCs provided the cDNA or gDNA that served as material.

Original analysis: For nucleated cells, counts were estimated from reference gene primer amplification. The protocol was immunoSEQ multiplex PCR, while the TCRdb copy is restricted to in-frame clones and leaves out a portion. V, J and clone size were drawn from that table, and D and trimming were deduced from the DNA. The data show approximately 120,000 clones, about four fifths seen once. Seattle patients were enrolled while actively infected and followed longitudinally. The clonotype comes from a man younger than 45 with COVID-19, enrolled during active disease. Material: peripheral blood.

The CDR3 DNA is TGTGCCAGCAGCGTAAGGGGGGGCCCCACAGATACGCAGTATTTT. It encodes CASSVRGGPTDTQYF. This rearrangement joins TRBV9 to TRBJ2-3; D may be TRBD2 (7 bases). CDR3 length: 15 residues. Trimming removed 1 base at V and 2 bases at J, with 11 bases between. Per the germline V gene, CDR1 is SGDLS and CDR2 is YYNGEE.